This entry lists 27 T cell receptor beta chains sequenced from one sample in a study of cytomegalovirus exposure and HLA in healthy donors. In the PCR, 60 Vbeta and 13 Jbeta primers were used. Clones were read by immunoSEQ multiplex PCR, and TCRdb kept only the in-frame ones, dropping some. The data show 100,000 to 150,000 clones, 83% seen once. The material sequenced was PBMCs. The receptors originated from a woman in her thirties or forties in good health and CMV-seropositive.

Note on this clone: One end of the junction does not line up with germline, which may come from a read error. CDR3 sequence reads: CAGSPTGGTEAFF. DNA for the CDR3: TGTGCCGGTAGCCCAACAGGGGGCACTGAAGCTTTCTTT. The chain carries TRBV19 and TRBJ1-1; 8 nucleotides line up with TRBD1. The CDR3 is 13 residues long. The V gene's germline CDR1 is LNHDA and CDR2 SQIVND (reference sequence).

The chain uses TRBV6-1 and TRBJ1-2, with D possibly TRBD1 on 5 matching bases. There are 14 residues in the CDR3. In germline, CDR1 is MNHNS, CDR2 SASEGT. V shed 3 bases and J shed 4 bases, with 12 bases lying between them. CDR3 residues: CASSESGEGYGYTF. The CDR3 bases are TGTGCCAGCAGTGAGTCGGGGGAGGGCTATGGCTACACCTTC.

The chain links TRBV27 to TRBJ2-3; TRBD2 matches at 7 bases. In germline, CDR1 is MNHEY, CDR2 SMNVEV (reference sequence). This CDR3 is 16 amino acids long. The trim removed 7 bases at V and 4 bases at J, leaving 14 bases unmatched. The DNA of the CDR3 is TGTGCCAGCAAGCCGTTAAGCGGGAAGGTAGCAGATACGCAGTATTTT. It is translated as CASKPLSGKVADTQYF.

This sequence joins TRBV21-1 and TRBJ1-3; TRBD1 was called by the table and not checked on the DNA. TRBV21-1 is labeled a pseudogene. This CDR3 comprises 14 residues. CDR3 loop: CASSKVKQVNTIYF. CDR3 bases: TGTGCCAGCAGCAAAGTAAAACAAGTAAACACCATATATTTT.

The chain carries TRBV6-6 and TRBJ1-2; 11 bases agree with TRBD1. This CDR3 has 15 amino acids. Per germline, CDR1 MNHNY and CDR2 SVGAGI (reference sequence). Trimming took 5 bases from V and 2 from J; bases not matched to a gene: 4. The CDR3 region is CASSTWDRGNYGYTF. CDR3 in DNA: TGTGCCAGCAGTACATGGGACAGGGGGAACTATGGCTACACCTTC.

This clone was seen only once. Here the CDR3 DNA reads TGTGCCAGCAGTTTATCGGGACTAGCCTTCAATGAGCAGTTCTTC. Protein product: CASSLSGLAFNEQFF. This chain connects TRBV27 to TRBJ2-1; the match to TRBD2 covers 9 bases. CDR3 size: 15 residues. V lost 0 bases to trimming and J lost 6 bases; unmatched junction nucleotides: 3. Germline-derived CDR1 and CDR2 are MNHEY and SMNVEV (reference sequence).

The chain uses TRBV7-9 and TRBJ2-7, with D possibly being TRBD1 (6 bases). V was pared by 5 bases and J by 0 bases, with 14 bases between. The CDR3 contains 15 residues. In germline, CDR1 is SEHNR, CDR2 FQNEAQ (reference sequence). The DNA for the CDR3 is TGTGCCAGCAGCGATGGGGGCCATTTCTCCTACGAGCAGTACTTC. Its translation is CASSDGGHFSYEQYF.

This clone was counted a few times. The chain joins TRBV9 to TRBJ1-1, with 9 bases lining up with TRBD1. Germline V gene data show CDR1 as SGDLS and CDR2 as YYNGEE. The CDR3 contains 15 residues. Trimming at V came to 4 bases and at J to 5 bases, leaving 9 bases not matched to a gene. The CDR3 region has the DNA TGTGCCAGCAGCACACCGGGACAGGGAGTTACTGAAGCTTTCTTT. Translating it yields CASSTPGQGVTEAFF.

The rearrangement links TRBV28 to TRBJ2-2, with TRBD2 matching over 13 bases. The germline V gene has CDR1 MDHEN and CDR2 SYDVKM. The CDR3 runs 17 residues. The J segment lost 6 bases and the V segment lost 6 bases, leaving 10 bases of the junction unmatched. The CDR3 spells CASSSPQGLAGAGELFF. The CDR3 region has the DNA TGTGCCAGCAGCTCACCCCAAGGACTAGCGGGAGCCGGGGAGCTGTTTTTT.

About this clone itself: At the DNA level, this CDR3 is encoded by other sequences in the same sample as well. This sequence joins TRBV5-1 and TRBJ1-1; possibly TRBD1 for D (6 bases). Germline CDR1 and CDR2: SGHRS and YFSETQ. Trimming pared 4 bases from V and 1 base from J, leaving 11 bases between. CDR3 length: 14 amino acids. DNA for the CDR3: TGCGCCAGCAGCCCCGACAGGCCGAACACTGAAGCTTTCTTT. It specifies CASSPDRPNTEAFF. The variable domain in full, completed from reference TRBV5-1 and TRBJ1-1, reads KAGVTQTPRYLIKTRGQQVTLSCSPISGHRSVSWYQQTPGQGLQFLFEYFSETQRNKGNFPGRFSGRQFSNSRSEMNVSTLELGDSALYLCASSPDRPNTEAFFGQGTRLTVV.

The chain is built from TRBV5-8 and TRBJ1-2; D unresolved. V was pared by 0 bases and J by 0 bases, with 9 bases between. CDR1 is SGHTS, CDR2 YDEGEE, per germline. The CDR3 sequence is 15 residues long. The CDR3 here is CASSLGEEPNYGYTF. The CDR3 DNA reads as TGTGCCAGCAGCTTGGGGGAGGAACCTAACTATGGCTACACCTTC.

This chain uses TRBV7-2 with TRBJ2-2; TRBD2 might be the D (7 bases). With 2 bases removed from V and 2 bases from J, the gap between germline ends came to 15 bases. The CDR3 extends over 17 amino acids. Germline V gene sequence: CDR1 SGHTA, CDR2 FQGNSA. CDR3: CASSLTRAGANTGELFF. CDR3 nucleotide sequence: TGTGCCAGCAGCTTAACTAGGGCGGGGGCCAACACCGGGGAGCTGTTTTTT.

The chain recombines TRBV4-3 with TRBJ2-1; 7 nucleotides match TRBD2. Germline loops: CDR1 LGHNA, CDR2 YSLEER. This CDR3 region has 18 residues. Losses at the gene ends were 0 bases for V and 7 bases for J; bases not matched to a gene: 15. CDR3 sequence (DNA): TGCGCCAGCAGCCAAGATTTGGGCCGGGAGGACCCGGGGAATGAGCAGTTCTTC. Residues: CASSQDLGREDPGNEQFF.

This chain links TRBV29-1 with TRBJ2-2, with unresolved D. The V gene's germline CDR1 is SQVTM and CDR2 ANQGSEA. Between the trimmed V and J ends, which lost 3 bases and 0 bases, there was a span of 8 bases. The CDR3 covers 14 residues. This chain's CDR3 is CSVEYRTNTGELFF. CDR3 bases: TGCAGCGTTGAGTATAGAACGAACACCGGGGAGCTGTTTTTT.

This clone was counted a few times. V and J are TRBV6-6 and TRBJ2-2, with TRBD1 identical over 9 bases. CDR3 length: 15 amino acids. Germline CDR1 reads MNHNY; CDR2 reads SVGAGI (reference sequence). J lost 0 bases, V lost 5 bases, and 1 base had no gene match. In nucleotides, the CDR3 is TGTGCCAGCAGTGACAGGGGGGCGAACACCGGGGAGCTGTTTTTT. It encodes CASSDRGANTGELFF.

The V call is TRBV13, the J call TRBJ2-3; the match to TRBD2 covers 13 bases. The germline V gene encodes CDR1 PRHDT and CDR2 FYEKMQ (reference sequence). This CDR3 has 17 residues. Trimming at V came to 4 bases and at J to 3 bases, leaving 7 bases not matched to a gene. In DNA, the CDR3 is TGTGCCAGCAGCTCTAGGACTAGCGGGAGTGGTACAGATACGCAGTATTTT. It yields the protein CASSSRTSGSGTDTQYF.

This chain links TRBV9 with TRBJ1-1, with 7 bases matching TRBD1. Germline assignment: CDR1 SGDLS and CDR2 YYNGEE. The CDR3 extends over 14 amino acids. V was clipped by 3 bases and J by 4 bases; unmatched bases: 6. The CDR3 here is CASSEYRGGTEAFF. The CDR3 nucleotides are TGTGCCAGCAGCGAATACAGGGGAGGCACTGAAGCTTTCTTT.

The chain links TRBV5-8 to TRBJ2-7; no clear D. Germline V CDR1 and CDR2: SGHTS, YDEGEE. This CDR3 has 14 amino acids. The ends were cut back, 5 bases at V and 0 bases at J, with 12 bases in the middle. The CDR3, as DNA: TGTGCCAGCAGTCCGGAGTTAAGCTCCTACGAGCAGTACTTC. Translating it yields CASSPELSSYEQYF.

The rearrangement joins TRBV4-1 to TRBJ2-7, with TRBD2 identical over 13 bases. The CDR3 has 15 residues. V dropped 1 base and J dropped 12; count of bases not matched to a gene: 9. Germline CDR1 reads MGHRA; CDR2 reads YSYEKL. CDR3 region: CASSQAGTSGVWAYF. CDR3 coding DNA: TGCGCCAGCAGCCAAGCCGGGACTAGCGGGGTGTGGGCGTACTTC.

This chain links TRBV6-5 with TRBJ1-1; D is possibly TRBD1 (6 bases). Germline CDR1 is MNHEY and CDR2 is SVGAGI. The CDR3 is 14 residues long. V lost 3 bases and J 1 base, leaving 9 bases between the germline ends. The CDR3 region is CASSYGGQNTEAFF. Written as DNA, the CDR3 is TGTGCCAGCAGTTATGGGGGACAGAACACTGAAGCTTTCTTT.

The chain joins TRBV9 to TRBJ1-1; possibly TRBD1 for D (6 bases). The CDR3 sequence is 14 residues long. CDR1 and CDR2 from the germline V gene are SGDLS and YYNGEE. Deletions cut 2 bases from V and 3 bases from J, with 11 bases between. Here the CDR3 reads CASSVGRGDTEAFF. In nucleotides, the CDR3 is TGTGCCAGCAGCGTCGGCAGGGGAGACACTGAAGCTTTCTTT.

The V and J genes are TRBV30 and TRBJ1-3; D might be TRBD1 (6 bases). This CDR3 comprises 18 residues. Germline CDR1 is GTSNPN and CDR2 is SVGIG (reference sequence). V shed 0 bases and J shed 4 bases, with 22 bases lying between them. Written as DNA, the CDR3 is TGTGCCTGGAGTGTTGAAGGACAGCACCTTATTGGGGGAAACACCATATATTTT. Protein: CAWSVEGQHLIGGNTIYF. Combining the CDR3 with reference TRBV30 and TRBJ1-3 gives the whole variable domain SQTIHQWPATLVQPVGSPLSLECTVEGTSNPNLYWYRQAAGRGLQLLFYSVGIGQISSEVPQNLSASRPQDRQFILSSKKLLLSDSGFYLCAWSVEGQHLIGGNTIYFGEGSWLTVV.

This chain connects TRBV11-2 to TRBJ1-1, with 12 bases identical to TRBD1. With V trimmed by 5 bases and J by 1 base, 5 bases remained unmatched. The germline gives CDR1 SGHAT, CDR2 FQNNGV. The CDR3 consists of 16 residues. The CDR3 coding sequence is TGTGCCAGCAGCCTGGGACAGGGGGCGGGGAACACTGAAGCTTTCTTT. Translating it yields CASSLGQGAGNTEAFF.

This chain connects TRBV9 to TRBJ2-1; D might be TRBD2 (5 bases). Germline assignment: CDR1 SGDLS and CDR2 YYNGEE. The CDR3 has 18 residues. V gave up 2 bases and J gave up 8 bases, with 26 bases separating them. CDR3 sequence (DNA): TGTGCCAGCAGCGTCGGTCTCATCGAGGGTAGCCGAGGAGATGAGCAGTTCTTC. The encoded protein is CASSVGLIEGSRGDEQFF.

This chain joins TRBV10-1 and TRBJ2-7; 7 nucleotides agree with TRBD1. The CDR3 is 13 residues long. V shed 5 bases, J shed 4 bases, and the junction held 5 bases outside the gene matches. The germline V gene encodes CDR1 WNHNN and CDR2 SYGVQD (reference sequence). Here the CDR3 reads CASSQGVGYEQYF. The CDR3 DNA reads TGCGCCAGCAGTCAGGGGGTTGGTTACGAGCAGTACTTC.

This clone was seen more than once but under ten times. This sequence joins TRBV11-2 and TRBJ1-1; no firm D call. The CDR3 extends over 12 amino acids. The germline CDR1 and CDR2 sequences are SGHAT and FQNNGV. The V end was cut by 1 base, the J end by 7 bases, with 7 bases between. CDR3 amino acids: CASSLVSGEAFF. The CDR3 DNA is TGTGCCAGCAGCTTAGTCTCCGGTGAAGCTTTCTTT.

This chain connects TRBV6-1 to TRBJ1-2; 9 nucleotides match TRBD1. The CDR3 spans 18 residues. V trimming: 2 bases; J trimming: 1 base; junction bases outside the gene matches: 11. Germline V gene data show CDR1 as MNHNS and CDR2 as SASEGT. The CDR3 nucleotides read TGTGCCAGCAGTGAAAGGGGGACAGGGTACCTCTTTAACTATGGCTACACCTTC. It is translated as CASSERGTGYLFNYGYTF.